These T cell receptor beta chains were read from a single sample in a study of CD8+ T cells in alopecia areata. Sequencing was performed with immunoSEQ multiplex PCR; in TCRdb, only in-frame clones are kept and a portion is missing. Altogether 150,000 to 200,000 clones are present, approximately 59% being singletons, with the ten largest covering approximately 15%. The sequencing here drew on CD4+ T cells sorted from blood, taken at week 0. The source is a human donor with alopecia areata. The CDR3 runs from the conserved cysteine through the conserved F or W. A D gene is named only where the DNA matches it firmly. Clone size is not always given. Where it is, it says once, few, many or a class for expanded clones.

>TRBV7-9|TRBJ2-5|.|.
CASSLDRTSSQETQYF
TGTGCCAGCAGCCTTGACAGGACTTCCTCACAAGAGACCCAGTACTTC
>TRBV7-9|TRBJ1-5|.|.
CASSRGGLGQPQHF
TGTGCCAGCAGCCGAGGGGGATTGGGTCAGCCCCAGCATTTT
>TRBV7-9|TRBJ2-5|TRBD1|.
CASSRGQQETQYF
TGTGCCAGCAGCCGGGGACAGCAAGAGACCCAGTACTTC
>TRBV27|TRBJ1-1|.|.
CASSLSANLNTEAFF
TGTGCCAGCAGTTTATCCGCCAATTTAAACACTGAAGCTTTCTTT
>TRBV7-2|TRBJ2-5|.|once
CASRPPPGTPETQYF
TGTGCCAGCAGACCCCCGCCTGGGACCCCAGAGACCCAGTACTTC
>TRBV25-1|TRBJ1-2|TRBD1|once
CASRGHRDSPGYGYTF
TGTGCCAGCAGAGGGCACCGGGACAGCCCTGGGTATGGCTACACCTTC
>TRBV6-1|TRBJ2-1|.|.
CASSEASNVF
TGTGCCAGCAGTGAAGCTAGCAACGTCTTC
>TRBV4-2|TRBJ2-5|.|few
CASSQEVTETQYF
TGTGCCAGCAGCCAAGAGGTTACTGAGACCCAGTACTTC
>TRBV5-1|TRBJ2-5|.|few
CASSRDAEQETQYF
TGCGCCAGCAGCCGGGACGCTGAACAAGAGACCCAGTACTTC
>TRBV7-2|TRBJ1-2|.|.
CASSLLRGDGYTF
TGTGCCAGCAGCCTACTTAGGGGGGATGGCTACACCTTC
>TRBV18|TRBJ1-5|.|.
CASSQGHSNQPQHF
TGTGCCAGCTCACAAGGACATAGCAATCAGCCCCAGCATTTT
>TRBV14|TRBJ2-7|.|few
CASSQEGSEQYF
TGTGCCAGCAGCCAAGAAGGAAGCGAGCAGTACTTC
>TRBV29-1|TRBJ2-1|TRBD1|few
CSVERRQGAHNEQFF
TGCAGCGTTGAGCGGCGGCAGGGGGCGCACAATGAGCAGTTCTTC
>TRBV19|TRBJ1-1|.|few
CASSIGFSVGTEAFF
TGTGCCAGTAGTATAGGTTTCTCGGTGGGGACTGAAGCTTTCTTT
>TRBV23-1|TRBJ2-5|.|.
CASSHQQGGQETQYF
TGCGCCAGCAGTCATCAACAGGGTGGGCAAGAGACCCAGTACTTC
>TRBV9|TRBJ2-5|.|.
CASSREETQYF
TGTGCCAGCAGTCGAGAAGAGACCCAGTACTTC
>TRBV25-1|TRBJ1-6|TRBD1|few
CASSGDRGRNSPLHF
TGTGCCAGCAGTGGGGACAGGGGTAGGAATTCACCCCTCCACTTT
>TRBV4-1|TRBJ1-2|.|once
CASSQERGGYTF
TGCGCCAGCAGCCAAGAAAGGGGTGGCTACACCTTC
>TRBV30|TRBJ1-5|.|.
CAWSHRSNQPQHF
TGTGCCTGGAGTCACCGTAGCAATCAGCCCCAGCATTTT
>TRBV30|TRBJ2-2|.|few
CAWRRGYDTGELFF
TGTGCCTGGAGACGGGGTTATGACACCGGGGAGCTGTTTTTT
>TRBV7-9|TRBJ2-5|TRBD1|.
CASSAGQGKETQYF
TGTGCCAGCAGCGCGGGACAGGGAAAAGAGACCCAGTACTTC
>TRBV30|TRBJ2-1|.|few
CAWSVYRGPYNEQFF
TGTGCCTGGAGTGTATACCGGGGGCCATACAATGAGCAGTTCTTC
>TRBV2|TRBJ2-4|.|.
CASSKQGNIQYF
TGTGCCAGCAGTAAACAGGGAAACATTCAGTACTTC
>TRBV11-2|TRBJ2-1|.|.
CASRRVPQFEQFF
TGTGCCAGCCGGCGGGTGCCTCAGTTTGAGCAGTTCTTC
>TRBV5-1|TRBJ2-5|.|.
CASSPPIEETQYF
TGCGCCAGCAGCCCGCCTATTGAGGAGACCCAGTACTTC
>TRBV29-1|TRBJ1-6|.|.
CSVRVLDVNSPLHF
TGCAGCGTTAGGGTCCTGGACGTCAATTCACCCCTCCACTTT
>TRBV7-2|TRBJ1-2|.|.
CASSLIGGYTF
TGTGCCAGCAGCTTGATCGGTGGCTACACCTTC
>TRBV18|TRBJ2-7|TRBD1|.
CASSEGQGKSSYEQYF
TGTGCCAGCTCAGAGGGACAGGGGAAAAGCTCCTACGAGCAGTACTTC
>TRBV29-1|TRBJ1-2|.|.
CSVEVTRNYGYTF
TGCAGCGTTGAAGTAACCAGAAACTATGGCTACACCTTC
>TRBV27|TRBJ2-5|TRBD1|.
CASATGTGSETQYF
TGTGCCAGCGCCACCGGGACAGGGAGTGAGACCCAGTACTTC
>TRBV30|TRBJ1-3|.|.
CAWSVLDGGNTIYF
TGTGCCTGGAGTGTACTGGACGGTGGAAACACCATATATTTT
>TRBV2|TRBJ1-3|.|.
CASSEVQVSSGNTIYF
TGTGCCAGCAGTGAAGTGCAGGTATCCTCTGGAAACACCATATATTTT
>TRBV4-1|TRBJ1-6|.|.
CASSQEPILSSYNSPLHF
TGCGCCAGCAGCCAAGAGCCAATACTGAGCTCCTATAATTCACCCCTCCACTTT
>TRBV29-1|TRBJ2-5|.|.
CSAGEETQYF
TGCAGCGCTGGAGAAGAGACCCAGTACTTC
>TRBV6-6|TRBJ1-1|.|.
CASSARVSSEAFF
TGTGCCAGTAGCGCCAGGGTGAGCTCTGAAGCTTTCTTT
>TRBV29-1|TRBJ2-1|.|.
CSVVFPSGYNEQFF
TGCAGCGTTGTATTTCCGTCAGGTTACAATGAGCAGTTCTTC
>TRBV6-5|TRBJ1-2|TRBD1|few
CASSYSTGGLGYTF
TGTGCCAGCAGTTACTCGACAGGGGGCCTCGGCTACACCTTC
>TRBV15|TRBJ2-1|.|.
CATSRGTPGQNNEQFF
TGTGCCACCAGCAGAGGGACCCCAGGACAGAACAATGAGCAGTTCTTC
>TRBV30|TRBJ1-4|.|.
CACNLGTENEKLFF
TGTGCCTGCAATCTCGGGACGGAAAATGAAAAACTGTTTTTT
>TRBV19|TRBJ1-2|TRBD1|.
CASSLGQGSYGYTF
TGTGCCAGTAGTTTGGGACAGGGGTCCTATGGCTACACCTTC
>TRBV7-9|TRBJ2-7|TRBD2|.
CASSPAGGSSQQYF
TGTGCCAGCAGCCCAGCGGGGGGATCTTCCCAGCAGTACTTC
>TRBV4-1|TRBJ1-1|.|once
CASSQAPPGDREAFF
TGCGCCAGCAGCCAAGCGCCCCCAGGGGATCGTGAAGCTTTCTTT
>TRBV15|TRBJ1-5|.|few
CATSSGTNNQPQHF
TGTGCCACCAGCAGCGGGACAAATAATCAGCCCCAGCATTTT
>TRBV6-5|TRBJ2-3|.|.
CASHSVTDTQYF
TGTGCCAGTCATTCGGTCACAGATACGCAGTATTTT
>TRBV30|TRBJ1-6|TRBD1|.
CAWSGTGESPLHF
TGTGCCTGGAGTGGGACAGGAGAATCACCCCTCCACTTT
>TRBV7-2|TRBJ2-2|.|.
CASRSQGGPAVTGELFF
TGTGCCAGCAGAAGCCAGGGGGGGCCTGCAGTCACCGGGGAGCTGTTTTTT
>TRBV5-1|TRBJ2-1|TRBD2|.
CASRSGRDEQFF
TGCGCCAGCAGGTCGGGGAGGGATGAGCAGTTCTTC
>TRBV29-1|TRBJ1-2|.|few
CSVVEVANYGYTF
TGCAGCGTTGTTGAGGTGGCGAACTATGGCTACACCTTC
>TRBV27|TRBJ1-1|.|.
CASSGRLGGARTEAFF
TGTGCCAGCAGTGGCCGTCTCGGGGGCGCTCGGACTGAAGCTTTCTTT
>TRBV11-1|TRBJ2-7|.|.
CASSLVVGQEQYF
TGTGCCAGCAGCTTAGTGGTCGGGCAAGAGCAGTACTTC
>TRBV2|TRBJ2-7|TRBD1|.
CASYDRATTYEQYF
TGTGCCAGCTACGACAGGGCTACAACCTACGAGCAGTACTTC
>TRBV11-2|TRBJ2-1|TRBD1|once
CASSFRDRGFNEQFF
TGTGCCAGCAGCTTCCGGGACAGGGGGTTTAATGAGCAGTTCTTC
>TRBV18|TRBJ1-1|TRBD1|once
CASSPPGGQAPEAFF
TGTGCCAGCTCACCCCCGGGGGGACAGGCACCCGAAGCTTTCTTT
>TRBV4-1|TRBJ2-7|.|.
CASSQEPLPYSYEQYF
TGCGCCAGCAGCCAAGAGCCCCTCCCCTATTCCTACGAGCAGTACTTC
>TRBV29-1|TRBJ2-6|.|.
CSASGILGANVLTF
TGCAGCGCCTCTGGTATTTTGGGGGCCAACGTCCTGACTTTC